This T cell receptor beta chain was found in a study of blood T cell repertoires in COVID-19. Looking at the study overall: COVID-19 samples from acute and convalescent phases originated in the United States, Italy and Spain. The analysed material was cDNA or gDNA that came from T cells, B-cell-depleted T cells, or PBMCs.

Original analysis: Estimation of nucleated cell counts was performed using reference gene primer amplification. Assay: immunoSEQ multiplex PCR; the TCRdb copy retains only in-frame clones and omits some. V and J calls and clone size are copied from that table; D and trimming were computed from the DNA. The sample yields nearly 80,000 clones, roughly 80% seen once. CDR1 is MNHEY, CDR2 SVGAGI, per germline. Trimming took 6 bases from V and 9 from J; bases not matched to a gene: 8. The CDR3 covers 15 residues. The sequence derives from a woman in her 70s with acute or convalescent COVID-19. The sample taken for sequencing was peripheral blood. The rearrangement links TRBV6-5 to TRBJ2-1, with 13 bases matching TRBD2. The CDR3 here is CASSRTSGSHPEQFF. The CDR3 bases are TGTGCCAGCAGCCGGACTAGCGGGAGTCACCCTGAGCAGTTCTTC.